The 25 T cell receptor beta chains below were found in one sample sequenced in a study of CD8+ T cells in alopecia areata. Treatment: oral pan-JAK inhibitor, 5-10 mg twice daily. cDNA prepared by RNA extraction and subsequent reverse transcription served as the template for sequencing. Generated by immunoSEQ multiplex PCR, the TCRdb table keeps only in-frame clones and is missing some. The sample holds roughly 190,000 clones, about three fifths seen once. The specimen was CD4+ T cells sorted from blood, collected between weeks 49 and 50, from a patient treated with tofacitinib. The receptor source for this set is a human donor with alopecia areata.

V gene TRBV20-1 combines with J gene TRBJ2-7; no definite D call. V lost 6 bases and J 5 bases, leaving 5 bases between the germline ends. The CDR3 runs 9 residues. Per the germline V gene, CDR1 is DFQATT and CDR2 is SNEGSKA (reference sequence). CDR3 region: CSATDEQYF. CDR3 bases: TGCAGTGCCACGGACGAGCAGTACTTC.

The chain is built from TRBV15 and TRBJ2-7, with 7 bases lining up with TRBD1. The CDR3 covers 14 residues. Trimming cost V 4 bases and J 5 bases; bases outside gene matches: 8. Germline CDR1 is LNHNV and CDR2 is YYDKDF (reference sequence). The CDR3 nucleotides read TGTGCCACCAGCATAAAAAGGGGGCAGAACGAGCAGTACTTC. This gives the protein CATSIKRGQNEQYF. Based on the CDR3 plus reference TRBV15 and TRBJ2-7, the full variable domain is DAMVIQNPRYQVTQFGKPVTLSCSQTLNHNVMYWYQQKSSQAPKLLFHYYDKDFNNEADTPDNFQSRRPNTSFCFLDIRSPGLGDTAMYLCATSIKRGQNEQYFGPGTRLTVT.

In DNA form, the CDR3 reads TGTGCCAGCAGCCTGGCGGCCTCTGGGGCCAACGTCCTGACTTTC. It translates to CASSLAASGANVLTF. The rearrangement joins TRBV6-5 to TRBJ2-6; unclear D gene. V dropped 6 bases and J dropped 0 bases, with 9 bases sitting between them. The germline V gene encodes CDR1 MNHEY and CDR2 SVGAGI. The CDR3 loop spans 15 amino acids.

The V call is TRBV4-3, the J call TRBJ1-6, with no clear D. This CDR3 spans 15 amino acids. The V and J ends lost 1 base and 4 bases respectively, with 8 bases between them. Germline lookup yields CDR1 LGHNA and CDR2 YSLEER. The CDR3 loop is CASSQGSGYNSPLHF. DNA of the CDR3: TGCGCCAGCAGCCAAGGGTCAGGTTATAATTCACCCCTCCACTTT.

This clone appeared a single time. The chain recombines TRBV29-1 with TRBJ2-5; D possibly corresponds to TRBD2 (6 bases). CDR1 is SQVTM and CDR2 is ANQGSEA in the germline V gene. The ends were cut back, 5 bases at V and 1 base at J, with 8 bases in the middle. This CDR3 spans 12 amino acids. The CDR3 DNA is TGCAGCGTTTCCGGGGGCCAAGAGACCCAGTACTTC. Translation: CSVSGGQETQYF.

This clone showed up just once. The chain has TRBV5-1 and TRBJ2-5; tentative D call: TRBD2 (5 bases). This CDR3 contains 14 residues. Trimming removed 4 bases at V and 9 bases at J, with 19 bases between. Germline V gene sequence: CDR1 SGHRS, CDR2 YFSETQ. This CDR3 reads CASSLQGSPEAQYF. CDR3 bases: TGCGCCAGCAGCCTCCAAGGAAGCCCGGAGGCCCAGTACTTC. The full variable domain, rest sourced from reference TRBV5-1 and TRBJ2-5, is KAGVTQTPRYLIKTRGQQVTLSCSPISGHRSVSWYQQTPGQGLQFLFEYFSETQRNKGNFPGRFSGRQFSNSRSEMNVSTLELGDSALYLCASSLQGSPEAQYFGPGTRLLVL.

The V call is TRBV30, the J call TRBJ1-5; D remains unclear. Trimming took off 1 base at V and 5 bases at J, with 12 bases between the two ends. The CDR3 is 14 amino acids. Looked up from germline, CDR1 is GTSNPN and CDR2 is SVGIG (reference sequence). This CDR3 reads CAWSDGFSYQPQHF. For the CDR3, the DNA is TGTGCCTGGAGTGACGGGTTTAGTTATCAGCCCCAGCATTTT.

The rearrangement joins TRBV5-1 to TRBJ2-1; D gene uncertain. CDR3 length: 14 residues. Germline V gene lookup returns CDR1 SGHRS and CDR2 YFSETQ. V shed 5 bases and J shed 2 bases, with 11 bases lying between them. Here the CDR3 reads CASSADYAYNEQFF. As DNA, the CDR3 is TGCGCCAGCAGTGCTGATTATGCCTACAATGAGCAGTTCTTC.

V is TRBV6-1 and J is TRBJ1-2; D possibly corresponds to TRBD1 (6 bases). The CDR3 spans 13 residues. Trimming cost V 1 base and J 4 bases, with 7 bases left between them. The V gene's germline CDR1 is MNHNS and CDR2 SASEGT. The CDR3 region has the DNA TGTGCCAGCAGTGAAGACAGGGTCTATGGCTACACCTTC. Protein sequence: CASSEDRVYGYTF.

This clone was counted between two and nine times. The rearrangement uses TRBV5-8 and TRBJ2-4; D remains ambiguous. From germline, CDR1 is SGHTS and CDR2 YDEGEE. The CDR3 consists of 13 residues. Trimming cost V 2 bases and J 1 base, with 4 bases left between them. Here the CDR3 DNA reads TGTGCCAGCAGCTTCGGGGCCAAAAACATTCAGTACTTC. Its translation is CASSFGAKNIQYF.

The J gene is TRBJ2-7, the V gene TRBV30, with D possibly being TRBD1 (6 bases). The germline CDR1 and CDR2 sequences are GTSNPN and SVGIG (reference sequence). The CDR3 extends over 14 amino acids. Trimming took off 1 base at V and 3 bases at J, with 13 bases between the two ends. The CDR3 DNA reads TGTGCCTGGAGTGGATTGCAGGGGCACTACGAGCAGTACTTC. Protein product: CAWSGLQGHYEQYF.

The chain is built from TRBV5-4 and TRBJ2-4; perhaps TRBD1 as D (6 bases). This CDR3 has 13 residues. The germline V gene has CDR1 SGHNT and CDR2 YYREEE (reference sequence). The V end was cut by 2 bases, the J end by 8 bases, with 11 bases between. DNA for the CDR3: TGTGCCAGCAGCTTAGGGACATTGGACATTCAGTACTTC. Translation: CASSLGTLDIQYF.

This chain connects TRBV15 to TRBJ2-5; D uncertain. Germline V gene data show CDR1 as LNHNV and CDR2 as YYDKDF (reference sequence). The V gene lost 8 bases and the J gene lost 0 bases, with 10 bases spanning the gap. CDR3 length: 13 residues. The CDR3, as DNA: TGTGCCACCGGGCAGACGTACCAAGAGACCCAGTACTTC. Translation: CATGQTYQETQYF.

The V and J genes are TRBV28 and TRBJ1-2; TRBD1 matches 8 bases. With V trimmed by 7 bases and J by 4 bases, 11 bases remained unmatched. The CDR3 sequence is 15 residues long. Germline V CDR1 and CDR2: MDHEN, SYDVKM. The CDR3 is CASMVVRGRSYGYTF. The DNA for the CDR3 is TGTGCCAGCATGGTTGTCAGGGGGCGTAGCTATGGCTACACCTTC.

The chain links TRBV6-1 to TRBJ2-5; D is perhaps TRBD1 (6 bases). CDR3 length: 12 amino acids. Germline V gene sequence: CDR1 MNHNS, CDR2 SASEGT. V lost 6 bases, J lost 4 bases, and 9 bases lay in between. The CDR3 nucleotides read TGTGCCAGCAGGGGACATCGAGAGACCCAGTACTTC. Its protein product is CASRGHRETQYF.

The gene calls are TRBV18 and TRBJ1-5; 8 nucleotides match TRBD1. The CDR3 sequence is 16 residues long. Germline V gene lookup returns CDR1 KGHSH and CDR2 LQKENI. The trim removed 3 bases at V and 0 bases at J, leaving 4 bases unmatched. The CDR3 DNA reads TGTGCCAGCTCACCCGACAGGGGTTCTAGCAATCAGCCCCAGCATTTT. Translating it yields CASSPDRGSSNQPQHF.

This sequence joins TRBV30 and TRBJ1-6, with D possibly matching TRBD1 (6 bases). Trimming took 4 bases from V and 8 from J, leaving 9 bases between them. Per germline, CDR1 GTSNPN and CDR2 SVGIG (reference sequence). CDR3 size: 12 residues. CDR3 residues: CAWTRGHSPLHF. CDR3 DNA sequence: TGTGCCTGGACCAGGGGTCATTCACCCCTCCACTTT.

This clone was counted between two and nine times. Other DNA sequences in this sample translate to the same CDR3. The gene calls are TRBV15 and TRBJ2-7, with D unresolved. The CDR3 runs 12 residues. Germline V lookup: CDR1 LNHNV, CDR2 YYDKDF (reference sequence). Trimming took 0 bases from V and 4 from J, leaving 4 bases between them. The CDR3 sequence: CATSRDRYEQYF. In DNA form, the CDR3 reads TGTGCCACCAGCAGAGATCGGTACGAGCAGTACTTC.

This chain connects TRBV7-2 to TRBJ1-5; 8 nucleotides align to TRBD1. The CDR3 extends over 15 amino acids. Trimming cost V 5 bases and J 2 bases; bases outside gene matches: 5. Germline CDR1 and CDR2: SGHTA and FQGNSA. CDR3 protein: CASSQGARGNQPQHF. CDR3 bases: TGTGCCAGCAGCCAGGGGGCGCGGGGCAATCAGCCCCAGCATTTT.

Of note for this clone: At one boundary the junction diverges from the germline segment, which might be a read error. The chain links TRBV4-1 to TRBJ2-5, with TRBD2 identical over 11 bases. This CDR3 region has 17 residues. Germline V gene lookup returns CDR1 MGHRA and CDR2 YSYEKL. The CDR3 spells CAGSQGFPLAGAETQYF. The CDR3 DNA reads as TGCGCCGGCAGCCAAGGATTCCCACTAGCGGGGGCTGAGACCCAGTACTTC.

The rearrangement joins TRBV30 to TRBJ1-5; tentatively, D is TRBD1 (6 bases). Trimming removed 2 bases at V and 0 bases at J, with 17 bases between. CDR1 GTSNPN and CDR2 SVGIG come from the germline V gene (reference sequence). CDR3 size: 17 residues. The CDR3 coding sequence is TGTGCCTGGAGTCCCGGCCGAGGACAGTTTAGCAATCAGCCCCAGCATTTT. Its translation is CAWSPGRGQFSNQPQHF.

The gene calls are TRBV10-3 and TRBJ2-5, with D perhaps TRBD1 or TRBD2 (5 bases each). Trimming took off 6 bases at V and 2 bases at J, with 19 bases between the two ends. The CDR3 is made up of 16 amino acids. Germline CDR1 ENHRY, CDR2 SYGVKD. For the CDR3, the DNA is TGTGCCATCAGCGAACCTACCGGGACGGCACAAGAGACCCAGTACTTC. It codes for CAISEPTGTAQETQYF.

This chain joins TRBV7-8 and TRBJ1-6; D might be TRBD1 (5 bases). The CDR3 sequence is 15 residues long. Germline CDR1 SGHVS, CDR2 FQNEAQ. Trimming removed 5 bases at V and 7 bases at J, with 15 bases between. CDR3 amino acids: CASSRIGTRNSPLHF. For the CDR3, the DNA is TGTGCCAGCAGCCGAATCGGGACTCGGAATTCACCCCTCCACTTT.

A remark on this clone: Additional DNA sequences in this sample encode the identical CDR3. The gene calls are TRBV2 and TRBJ2-5; no definite D call. The germline gives CDR1 SNHLY, CDR2 FYNNEI. V was clipped by 8 bases and J by 5 bases, with 9 bases between them. The CDR3 runs to 11 residues. The CDR3 DNA sequence: TGTGCCAGCCGCCTTCGGGAGACCCAGTACTTC. It specifies CASRLRETQYF.

This clone appeared a few times. This chain connects TRBV30 to TRBJ1-1; the D gene is possibly TRBD1 (6 bases). Germline values: CDR1 GTSNPN, CDR2 SVGIG (reference sequence). The CDR3 runs to 15 residues. Trimming took 1 base from V and 0 from J, leaving 12 bases between them. In DNA, the CDR3 is TGTGCCTGGAGTGGAAAGACAGGACTGAACACTGAAGCTTTCTTT. This codes for CAWSGKTGLNTEAFF.